This T cell receptor (beta chain) stems from a study of vaccination and CD4 T cells after COVID-19. Regarding treatment: approximately 9-day PBMC culture with coronavirus spike peptide pools or control peptides (ViraFEST assay). Peptide-pool expansion of antigen-specific T cells preceded TCR sequencing in ViraFEST. Cultured CD4+ T-cell DNA underwent Oncomine TCR Beta short-read sequencing. TCRdb reprocessed the PCR reads via MiXCR and lists one record per CDR3 protein. The sample shows around 13,000 distinct CDR3 sequences, around 47% of them seen only once. Germline values: CDR1 LGHNA, CDR2 YSLEER. The germline V and J ends were trimmed by 0 bases and 5 bases, with 8 bases remaining between them. CDR3 length: 15 residues. This clonotype has a handful of counts. Its target is unknown.

The rearrangement uses TRBV4-3 and TRBJ1-6, with D possibly TRBD1 on 5 matching bases. Material: CD4+ T cells from blood, cultured in vitro. The clonotype was recovered from a human donor who had recovered from COVID-19. The chain's CDR3 is CASSQDRANNSPLHF. The DNA for the CDR3 is TGCGCCAGCAGCCAAGACAGGGCGAATAATTCACCCCTCCACTTT.